This is a list of T cell receptor beta chains from one sample in a study of blood T cell repertoires in acute mononucleosis. The assay was immunoSEQ multiplex PCR, and TCRdb's table has in-frame clones only and misses some. The table lists about 1,800 clones, roughly 21% of them singletons, with around 27% in the top ten. The starting material was EBV YVL epitope tetramer+ CD8+ T cells sorted from PBMCs, obtained during convalescence from infectious mononucleosis. The source is a woman aged 18 to 35 with infectious mononucleosis caused by EBV. The CDR3 runs from the conserved cysteine through the conserved F or W. A D gene is named only where the DNA matches it firmly. Rows give clone size only sometimes, using once, few, many, or a class for an expanded clone.

v_gene	abundance	d_gene	j_gene	len	CDR3aa	CDR3nt
TRBV27	.	TRBD2	TRBJ2-1	17	CARSGTSDTLSYNEQFF	TGTGCCCGCTCCGGGACTAGCGATACCCTCTCCTACAATGAGCAGTTCTTC
TRBV14	few	.	TRBJ2-7	14	CASPIRGSSYEQYF	TGTGCCAGCCCCATCAGAGGGTCCTCCTACGAGCAGTACTTC
TRBV6-1	many	.	TRBJ2-7	14	CASSRGYQTYEQYF	TGTGCCAGCAGCAGGGGTTACCAAACCTACGAGCAGTACTTC
TRBV27	many	.	TRBJ2-6	14	CASSQGAGANVLTF	TGTGCCAGCAGCCAAGGGGCTGGGGCCAACGTCCTGACTTTC
TRBV4-1	few	.	TRBJ2-3	14	CASSPGTSTDTQYF	TGTGCCAGCAGCCCAGGGACTAGCACAGATACGCAGTATTTT
TRBV6-1	.	TRBD1	TRBJ2-7	14	CASRNRDRALGQYF	TGTGCCAGCAGAAACCGGGACAGGGCCCTGGGGCAGTACTTC
TRBV6-6	many	.	TRBJ2-5	15	CASMRELAGQETQYF	TGTGCCAGCATGAGGGAGTTGGCGGGGCAAGAGACCCAGTACTTC
TRBV19	.	.	TRBJ1-5	15	CASNPWEGSNQPQHF	TGTGCCAGTAATCCATGGGAGGGATCCAATCAGCCCCAGCATTTT
TRBV5-4	many	.	TRBJ2-7	15	CASSSFRDSSNEQYF	TGTGCCAGCAGCTCATTCCGGGACTCCTCGAACGAGCAGTACTTC
TRBV27	.	TRBD1	TRBJ1-1	12	CASSSAGGTAFF	TGTGCCAGCAGTTCCGCAGGGGGCACTGCTTTCTTT
TRBV5-5	many	.	TRBJ2-3	14	CASSPGTSTDTQYF	TGTGCCAGCAGCCCAGGGACTAGCACAGATACGCAGTATTTT
TRBV6-6	many	.	TRBJ2-3	13	CASSTTDSDTQYF	TGTGCCAGCAGTACTACGGACTCAGATACGCAGTATTTT
TRBV11-2	.	.	TRBJ2-5	15	CACMRELAGQETQYF	TGTGCCTGCATGAGGGAGTTGGCGGGTCAAGAGACCCAGTACTTC
TRBV29-1	once	TRBD1	TRBJ2-1	13	CSRGQALYNEQFF	TGCAGCAGGGGGCAGGCCCTTTACAATGAGCAGTTCTTC
TRBV14	few	TRBD2	TRBJ2-7	16	CASSLGATSRSYEQYF	TGTGCCAGCAGCTTAGGCGCGACTAGCAGGTCCTACGAGCAGTACTTC
TRBV7-9	few	.	TRBJ1-2	11	CASALGYGYTF	TGTGCCAGCGCGTTGGGCTATGGCTACACCTTC
TRBV5-1	many	TRBD1	TRBJ2-7	14	CASSQDRDSYEQYF	TGCGCCAGCAGCCAGGACAGGGACTCCTACGAGCAGTACTTC
TRBV5-4	.	TRBD2	TRBJ2-7	16	CARCCGGGGGTYEQYF	TGTGCCCGCTGCTGTGGGGGTGGGGGGGGGACCTACGAGCAGTACTTC
TRBV25-1	many	TRBD1	TRBJ2-7	15	CASSPTAGTDYEQYF	TGTGCCAGCAGTCCGACCGCCGGGACAGACTACGAGCAGTACTTC
TRBV11-2	many	TRBD2	TRBJ2-5	16	CASSFPSGGAAGTQYF	TGTGCCAGCAGCTTCCCTAGCGGGGGGGCCGCGGGGACCCAGTACTTC
TRBV27	many	.	TRBJ2-3	16	CASSQGWFPRADTQYF	TGTGCCAGCAGCCAAGGGTGGTTTCCTCGCGCAGATACGCAGTATTTT
TRBV27	.	.	TRBJ1-4	19	CASSHVGPYQVQLMKNCFF	.
TRBV7-9	.	TRBD1	TRBJ2-7	15	CASRNRDRGLYEQYF	TGTGCCAGCAGAAACCGGGACAGGGGGCTGTACGAGCAGTACTTC
TRBV2	few	.	TRBJ2-7	14	CASSLRGGGYEQYF	TGTGCCAGCAGTTTAAGAGGGGGTGGGTACGAGCAGTACTTC
TRBV27	few	TRBD1	TRBJ1-1	12	CASSSAGGTEAF	TGTGCCAGCAGTTCCGCAGGGGGCACTGAAGCTTTT
TRBV29-1	large	.	TRBJ2-2	13	CSVGLVNTGELFF	TGCAGCGTTGGCCTAGTGAACACCGGGGAGCTGTTTTTT
TRBV20-1	.	.	TRBJ2-7	8	CSARDQCF	TGCAGTGCTAGAGATCAGTGCTTC
TRBV28	many	.	TRBJ2-3	14	CASSPGTSTDTQYF	TGTGCCAGCAGCCCAGGGACTAGCACAGATACGCAGTATTTT
TRBV30	.	.	TRBJ1-2	13	CAWAPVGNYGYTF	TGTGCCTGGGCTCCTGTGGGGAACTATGGCTACACCTTC
TRBV6-5	.	.	TRBJ2-3	13	CASSTTDSDTQYF	TGTGCCAGCAGTACTACGGACTCAGATACGCAGTATTTT
TRBV5-8	.	.	TRBJ2-7	12	CASLSLAGEQYF	TGTGCCAGCCTTTCCTTGGCCGGCGAGCAGTACTTC